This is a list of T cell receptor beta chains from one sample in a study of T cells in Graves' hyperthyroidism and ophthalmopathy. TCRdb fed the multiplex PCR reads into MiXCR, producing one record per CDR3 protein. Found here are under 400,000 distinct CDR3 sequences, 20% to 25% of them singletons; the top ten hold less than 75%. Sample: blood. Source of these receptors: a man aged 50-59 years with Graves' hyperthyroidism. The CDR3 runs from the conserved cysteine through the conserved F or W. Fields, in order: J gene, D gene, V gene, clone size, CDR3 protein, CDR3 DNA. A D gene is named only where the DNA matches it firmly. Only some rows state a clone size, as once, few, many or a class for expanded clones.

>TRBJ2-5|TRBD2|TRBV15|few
CATSSRLAVQETQYF
TGTGCCACCAGCAGCCGACTAGCGGTCCAAGAGACCCAGTACTTC
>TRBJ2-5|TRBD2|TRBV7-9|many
CASSSGLAGLLYQETQYF
TGTGCCAGCAGCTCAGGACTAGCGGGACTCTTGTACCAAGAGACCCAGTACTTC
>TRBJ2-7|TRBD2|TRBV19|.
CASSKTSGRFEQYF
TGTGCCAGTAGTAAGACTAGCGGGAGATTCGAGCAGTACTTC
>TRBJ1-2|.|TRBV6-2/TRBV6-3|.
CASSYLGSGYTF
TGTGCCAGCAGTTACTTGGGCTCTGGCTACACCTTC
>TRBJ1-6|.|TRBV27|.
CASSLSGVSPLHF
TGTGCCAGCAGTTTATCAGGGGTTTCACCCCTCCACTTT
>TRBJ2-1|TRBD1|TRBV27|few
CASSEGTGGNEQFF
TGTGCCAGCAGTGAGGGGACAGGGGGCAATGAGCAGTTCTTC
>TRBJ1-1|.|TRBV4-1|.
CASSQIKRDLETAEAFF
TGCGCCAGCAGCCAAATCAAAAGGGACCTCGAAACGGCTGAAGCTTTCTTT
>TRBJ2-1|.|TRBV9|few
CASSDTVSDNEQFF
TGTGCCAGCAGCGATACAGTGTCTGACAATGAGCAGTTCTTC
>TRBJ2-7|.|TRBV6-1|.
CASSVPKGRGQYF
TGTGCCAGCAGTGTCCCAAAGGGGCGCGGGCAGTACTTC
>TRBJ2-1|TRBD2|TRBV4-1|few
CASSQSASGGGYNEQFF
TGCGCCAGCAGCCAATCTGCGTCGGGAGGGGGGTACAATGAGCAGTTCTTC
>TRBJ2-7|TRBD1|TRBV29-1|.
CSVLGQGEEQYF
TGCAGCGTTCTGGGACAGGGTGAAGAGCAGTACTTC
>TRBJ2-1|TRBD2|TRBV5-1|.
CASSFSGSSNNEQFF
TGCGCCAGCAGCTTTAGCGGGAGCTCCAACAATGAGCAGTTCTTC
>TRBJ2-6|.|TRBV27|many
CASSLVSQGGGANVLTF
TGTGCCAGCAGTTTAGTTAGTCAGGGAGGTGGGGCCAACGTCCTGACTTTC
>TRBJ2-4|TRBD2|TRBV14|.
CASSRLAVTKNIQYF
TGTGCCAGCAGCCGACTAGCGGTTACCAAAAACATTCAGTACTTC
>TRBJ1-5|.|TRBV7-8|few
CASSSIQRFYSNQPQHF
TGTGCCAGCAGCTCCATACAGAGATTCTATAGCAATCAGCCCCAGCATTTT
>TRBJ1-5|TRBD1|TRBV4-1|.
CASSQDQGVNQPQHF
TGCGCCAGCAGCCAAGATCAGGGGGTCAATCAGCCCCAGCATTTT